This record covers a single TCR beta chain. The entry originates in a study of PD-L1 blockade in urothelial cancer. Produced via immunoSEQ multiplex PCR; TCRdb's table is partial and in-frame only. This table holds about 81,000 clones, around four fifths found once. V was clipped by 0 bases and J by 4 bases, with 10 bases between them. Germline loops: CDR1 MGHRA, CDR2 YSYEKL. The CDR3 is 15 residues long. The sample's time point: pretreatment peripheral blood. The clonotype originates from a man aged 35 to 55 with urothelial cancer. The sample here was PBMCs, taken around atezolizumab (anti-PD-L1) treatment. The chain links TRBV4-1 to TRBJ2-1, with unresolved D. The CDR3 region has the DNA TGCGCCAGCAGCCAAGAGGGTCTAGTGTACAATGAGCAGTTCTTC. Amino acid sequence: CASSQEGLVYNEQFF.